This TCR beta chain emerged from a study of cytomegalovirus exposure and HLA in healthy donors (dated by TCRdb to 2015 to 2018). Notes on the research overall: In an earlier analysis of 450 to 750 of the donors, about 260 Gb of sequence data and 95 million to 130 million unique TCR beta sequences from about 180 million T cells were reported. An early release that covered 500 to 800 HLA-typed donors contained approximately 290 gigabases of sequencing data and about 93 million unique TCR sequences. Among the roughly 400 genotyped donors, around 79% belonged to the genetic ancestry cluster associated with self-reported Caucasian donors. The study aimed to test whether signatures of past pathogen exposure could be identified by cataloging public T cell receptors. Using immunosequencing, the study profiled T cell repertoires from around 670 subjects and related those repertoires to cytomegalovirus serostatus. Along with the approximately 600-subject first cohort, a separate validation cohort of roughly 110 different subjects was used. To predict cytomegalovirus infection status, the study brought together high-throughput TCR immunosequencing, statistical association of individual TCRs with disease status, and machine learning. A later analysis re-examined previously published TCR beta repertoires from just over 650 donors and added high-resolution HLA genotyping to investigate patterns of TCR occurrence. Rather than drawing on any new phenotypic data, the later analysis identified candidate immune exposures from TCR beta sequences and the way those sequences occurred across donors. To decide whether each TCR beta V gene segment behaved as functional or pseudogenic, an earlier analysis of some 600 of the donors relied on high-throughput TCR beta sequencing. Donor age, sex, ethnicity and CMV serostatus were compiled together with the repertoire data. In a later genetic analysis, genome-wide SNP genotypes for about three fifths of the 666 donors were used, and that subset was treated as a discovery cohort. All discovery cohort repertoires had been generated using a single sequencing platform. Both class I and class II loci were covered by HLA typing, at four-digit resolution. Typing coverage differed by locus: A, B, C, DRB1 and DQB1 were typed in about 620-630 donors, DQA1 in 522, DPA1 in 600 to 610, and DPB1 in just under 490. Roughly five DR-DQ haplotypes were handled as single units for association and clustering because linkage in the cohort was strong. Across around 400 genotyped donors of the cohort, an average of roughly 250,000 unique TCR beta nucleotide sequences per donor were sequenced, and roughly 20% of those sequences were non-productive.

The cohort was made up of 650 to 700 healthy bone marrow donors. At the time of sampling, every cohort member was nominally healthy, though immune exposures that went unrecorded were likely present. The donor tested CMV seropositive, placing the donor among the 289 seropositive members of the cohort. Each donor provided a peripheral blood sample, and peripheral blood mononuclear cells were used for TCR beta sequencing. The Qiagen DNeasy Blood Extraction Kit was used to extract genomic DNA from the blood cell samples. Comments on this clone: No antigen is known for it. Base qualities are not recorded, but no much larger clone differs from it by a single base.

Including the terminal cysteine and phenylalanine, the CDR3 comprises 15 residues. Here the CDR3 DNA is all that survives: 45 bases in frame from base 1. Between the V and J ends, shortened by 6 bases and 0 bases respectively, the junction contains 13 bases. From a lookup of the germline V gene, CDR1 and CDR2 are MNHEY and SVGAGI. Summary of the overall study and its limitations: Most TCR sequences were observed very rarely across donors, whereas some public TCRs were present in many individuals. Seventeen rarely observed V segments, including chromosome 9 orphons, were excluded from the earlier analysis of several hundred of the donors because counts were too low. V-gene and J-gene trimming of TCR beta chains was associated with a missense DCLRE1C variant in a later genetic analysis, and the association was replicated in an independent cohort. A cluster of highly shared sequence variants was judged likely to be a technical artifact of the sequencing pipeline. The 87-base-pair reads could not distinguish some IMGT-functional V segments, including TRBV6-2 and TRBV6-3, so those segments were excluded. A later genetic analysis reported fewer N-insertions in productive TCRs among donors in an Asian-associated ancestry cluster than the roughly 640-donor mean. In a later analysis, TCR association rates were found to vary across HLA loci, with the most associated TCRs seen for DRB1 alleles and the fewest for HLA-C alleles. In a later analysis, some 18,000 TCR beta sequences were associated with specific HLA alleles at a false discovery rate of 0.05. Assigning TCR associations to individual alleles was difficult when HLA alleles, especially DR and DQ, strongly co-occurred. Because some donors lacked HLA typing at each locus, the association tests relied only on the typed subset. In a later analysis, several top co-occurrence clusters were reported to appear linked to parvovirus B19, influenza, CMV and Epstein-Barr virus. Most CMV-associated TCR beta chains appeared to be HLA-restricted in a later analysis, and the HLA associations seemed to be driven largely by CMV exposure. In the study, some 160 TCR beta chains were listed as associated with cytomegalovirus. Linkage disequilibrium might explain the correlated functional status among segregating V segments, but an unknown experimental factor could not be ruled out. A further reported finding was that TCR beta sequences accurately predicted the HLA-A and HLA-B alleles for most subjects in the first cohort. A later analysis found that HLA-associated TCR beta chains were more clonally expanded and had lower generation probabilities than equally common non-associated chains. Roughly uniform sequencing depth across donors was assumed in presence/absence analyses, although this assumption may not hold. An earlier analysis of some 560 of the donors showed that most TCR beta V segments appeared in productive rearrangements either about 90% or about 30% of the time, which broadly matched IMGT annotations. The authors suggested that the approach could potentially be extended to other disease states and immunological phenotypes. The only immune exposure information available for the cohort was CMV serostatus. Cytomegalovirus status was reported to be diagnosed by the classifier with high specificity and sensitivity in both the original and validation cohorts. In vitro tests confirmed that a few of the cytomegalovirus-associated TCR beta chains recognize cytomegalovirus antigens. In this cohort, only TCR beta chains were sequenced, and detectable features were limited by the absence of alpha or paired-chain data.

The library was prepared using the immunoSEQ multiplex PCR assay. For the multiplex PCR, a mixture combining 60 forward primers for TCR Vbeta segments and 13 reverse primers for TCR Jbeta segments was used. A multiplex PCR assay on genomic DNA amplified the CDR3 region of rearranged TCR beta genes. The amplified TCR beta libraries were sequenced on the Illumina HiSeq System as 87-base-pair reads. In the authors' own workflow: A later analysis counted about 80 million unique TCR beta chains across the roughly 700 repertoires, and some 11 million of these chains were shared by at least two donors. Raw reads were error-corrected and collapsed into unique sequences with a nearest-neighbor algorithm that merged closely related sequences to remove PCR and sequencing errors. V, D and J gene segments were assigned by aligning CDR3 sequences to IMGT reference sequences. For a sequence to be retained, at least a six-nucleotide match to both a V gene segment and a J gene segment was required. Rearrangements were classified as productive when the CDR3 lacked stop codons and remained in frame with V and J, and all other rearrangements were classified as non-productive. CDR3 was defined by IMGT convention, running from the second conserved V-encoded cysteine to the conserved J-encoded phenylalanine. The earlier analysis of about 610 of the donors excluded sequences that lacked an unambiguous match to a single V gene segment. In an earlier analysis of around 600 of the donors, V segments were called functional above 56.7% productive rearrangements and were called segregating when the between-donor standard deviation exceeded 5%. A statistical classification framework was built to diagnose cytomegalovirus status from the catalog of TCR beta chain sequences. In a later analysis, V and J genes were assigned by comparing TCR nucleotide sequences against IMGT/GENE-DB human TR gene sequences. In a later analysis, CDR3 sequences and most-parsimonious VDJ recombination scenarios were assigned using the TCRdist pipeline. A later analysis defined each TCR beta chain by its CDR3 amino acid sequence plus V-gene family, and excluded reads lacking a unique V-gene family. In a later analysis, around 600 highly shared, low-generation-probability nucleotide sequences were removed to address suspected cross-contamination and a sequencing artifact. For each public chain, a later analysis derived a clonal expansion index from normalized ranks of inferred template counts within each repertoire. A later analysis computed generation probabilities with a VDJ recombination model fitted to out-of-frame rearrangements, and checked the results against IGoR. In a later analysis, TCR-TCR, TCR-HLA and TCR-CMV co-occurrence was scored with hypergeometric tests, and a repertoire-size bias correction was applied to TCR pairs. False discovery rates were estimated in a later analysis by permuting HLA or CMV assignments 20 times. In a later analysis, co-occurring TCRs were grouped using DBSCAN, with TCRdist sequence similarity added in when clustering inside HLA-allele-positive subsets. Repertoires with fewer than 30,000 or more than 120,000 public chains were left out of co-occurrence clustering, as were five repertoires with anomalous nucleotide sharing. Here the immuneACCESS table is served through TCRdb, limited to in-frame sequences with V and J called. Missing clones are a known gap in these copies; in checked studies unresolved V genes cover under half, and the rest lacks a known reason. V and J calls and clone size come straight from that table; D and trimming were deduced from the DNA. The sample includes 150,000 or so clones, with roughly 82% observed a single time. 6.5% to 7.5% of the sample goes to the ten largest clones.

The chain employs TRBV6-5 and TRBJ2-3; possibly the D gene is TRBD1, per 6 matching bases. Sequencing was done on a sample of PBMCs. The source of this sequence is a woman aged 50 to 65 in good health and CMV-seropositive. The sequenced DNA is TGTGCCAGCAGCCCGGGGCAGGGGAGCACAGATACGCAGTATTTT. Protein translation: CASSPGQGSTDTQYF.